These T cell receptor beta chains were read from a single sample in a study of vaccination effects on CD4 cells after COVID-19. The antigens of these receptors remain unknown. The repertoire was sequenced with immunoSEQ multiplex PCR; TCRdb's copy has only in-frame clones and lacks some. The data hold about 73,000 clones, with about four fifths observed a single time. The sequenced sample was CD4+ T cells from PBMCs cultured with HCoV-NL63 spike peptides, obtained before COVID-19 vaccination. These TCRs come from a human donor who received a COVID-19 vaccine. CDR3s include the opening cysteine and the closing phenylalanine or tryptophan.

TRBV4-1	CASSQVTPNQPQHF
TRBV5-1	CASSQDSTNEKLFF
TRBV19	CASSADRVSTDTQYF
TRBV27	CASSIRTDRNEKLFF
TRBV2	CASRARESRADTQYF
TRBV5-1	CASSFRVPSTDTQYF
TRBV27	CASSWGTGGQETQYF
TRBV2	CASSAAGTNSPLHF
TRBV6-2/TRBV6-3	CASSYSGTGGMNTEAFF
TRBV7-2	CASSPGGGAGLVAAQYF
TRBV7-2	CASSLQWGGNQPQHF
TRBV21-1	CASSKEDRAPKMNTEAFF
TRBV18	CASSPFGWNSPLHF
TRBV7-3	CASSLNAGGTYVGVETQYF
TRBV19	CATRRGDGYTF
TRBV19	CASSQGVRQPQHF
TRBV7-8	CASRGYSSAGANVLTF
TRBV6-5	CASRRGAPSYGYTF
TRBV5-1	CASSPQDANYGYTF
TRBV7-2	CASSLTGNTEAFF
TRBV30	CAWSATVSGYTF
TRBV12-3/TRBV12-4	CASSLAGSYGYTF
TRBV30	CAWGRQGNNSPLHF
TRBV5-1	CASSWDRVGSPLHF
TRBV18	CASSSGTGDNSPLHF
TRBV3-1/TRBV3-2	CAALRGDTQYF
TRBV29-1	CSVPARGSGANVLTF
TRBV10-1	CASSESTSAQYF
TRBV7-9	CASSFNTGGDTEAFF
TRBV7-9	CASSFRQEETQYF
TRBV2	CASSEDRGEEKLFF
TRBV5-1	CASSLSDGIAKNIQYF
TRBV3-1/TRBV3-2	CASSPRDSPLHF
TRBV4-1	CASSLGQGSQPQHF
TRBV7-2	CASSFQIPQPQHF
TRBV5-8	CASSRGPSPLHF
TRBV3-1/TRBV3-2	CASSQRTAGVENSPLHF
TRBV28	CASSTSGNYGYTF
TRBV3-1/TRBV3-2	CASSQTGKDSPLHF
TRBV5-4	CASSLYRAGEETQYF
TRBV7-2	CASSLVGTDPGETQYF
TRBV7-2	CASSDRVYEKLFF
TRBV10-3	CAIKTEGETQYF
TRBV5-8	CASPSDLNTEAFF
TRBV19	CASSIGPGWQPQHF
TRBV7-3	CASSLTRGPWNEQFF